What follows describes a single TCR beta chain. It lacks a known antigen. No base quality information exists; no much larger clone differs at one position. The immunoSEQ Assay, a bias-controlled multiplex PCR, was used to amplify TCRbeta CDR3 regions from genomic DNA. As for the authors' bioinformatics: Within the assay, amplification of reference gene primers was used to estimate how many nucleated cells each sample contained. To quantify the absolute abundance of each unique TCRbeta CDR3 rearrangement, sequence reads were collapsed and filtered. Productive Simpson clonality was computed per sample as the square root of Simpson's diversity index over productive rearrangements. TCRdb limited this immuneACCESS table to in-frame rearrangements with V and J called. A share of clones is missing; checked studies link under half to unresolved V genes, and the rest is unexplained. That table gives V, J and clone size, and the DNA gave D and trimming. For this sample the table gives 430,000 or so clones, of which about 88% were detected only once. 1.4% to 1.5% of the sample rests with the top ten.

This sample was taken from a study of blood T cell repertoires in COVID-19 (dated by TCRdb to 2020 to 2022). About the investigation overall: Samples from collaborators originated in the United States, Italy and Spain and spanned both the acute and convalescent phases of COVID-19. The material from the prospective study consisted of cDNA or gDNA derived from T cells, B-cell-depleted T cells, or PBMCs. Subjects who had been exposed to COVID-19, were actively infected with it, or had recovered from it provided the deeply sampled blood TCRbeta repertoires that made up the dataset. The repertoires were released in a freely available public database intended as a resource for research on the immune response to SARS-CoV-2. The sample metadata nearly always contained a de-identified subject ID, COVID-19 status, age in years and sex. The samples were drawn from two sources: the first 160 participants of the ongoing ImmuneRACE study, and some 1,300 subjects contributed by 6 global collaborators. Where available, HLA class I and class II types were taken from metadata supplied by the sample provider and were not determined by assay-based typing. Points the paper makes about the study in general: The amount of clinical and demographic metadata varied by source and participant and was provided uncurated.

Enrolling through a virtual design, the prospective study's participants ranged in age from roughly 18 to 90 years and lived across more than 20 United States geographic areas. Cohort assignment in the prospective study relied on participant-reported clinical history from a screening survey and a study questionnaire. A participant counted as exposed if, within 2 weeks of entering the study, that participant had been in contact with someone who had a PCR-confirmed or clinician-diagnosed COVID-19 case. Mobile phlebotomists in the prospective study collected whole blood, serum and a nasopharyngeal or oropharyngeal swab from every participant. Over a roughly 2-month period, participants in the prospective study had the option of providing additional blood draws and questionnaires. Before DNA extraction, prospective study blood samples were shipped either frozen or at room temperature. Deletion took 0 bases off V and 4 bases off J, with a span of 13 bases between the germline ends. The CDR3 holds 15 amino acids from the cysteine to the phenylalanine. Only CDR3 DNA remains: 45 bases, in frame from the first base. CDR1 and CDR2, looked up from the germline V gene, are LGHNA and YSLEER.

This TCR came from a young woman who had been exposed to COVID-19. This chain joins TRBV4-3 to TRBJ2-7; perhaps TRBD1 is the D gene, with 5 bases matching. The sample consisted of PBMCs or T cells enriched from blood (not recorded which). The nucleotide sequence is given as TGCGCCAGCAGCCAAGATTTCCCAGGGTTATACGAGCAGTACTTC. This sequence encodes CASSQDFPGLYEQYF.